This T cell receptor (beta chain) was obtained from a study of somatic mutations in cytotoxic T cells in rheumatoid arthritis. By positive magnetic bead selection, CD4+ and CD8+ cells were isolated, and their purity was checked by flow cytometry. The protocol was immunoSEQ multiplex PCR, while the TCRdb copy is restricted to in-frame clones and leaves out a portion. The repertoire holds 25,000 to 30,000 clones, with 70% to 90% as singletons. Germline-derived CDR1 and CDR2 are MNHEY and SMNVEV (reference sequence). The CDR3 is 15 residues long. Germline trimming cut 0 bases from V and 4 bases from J; bases unmatched to any gene: 5.

The gene calls are TRBV27 and TRBJ1-2; 7 bases fit TRBD1. The sequence derives from an adult with rheumatoid arthritis. Sequencing input: CD8+ T cells sorted from blood. CDR3 sequence (DNA): TGTGCCAGCAGTTTATCTTCGACAGGGCTCTATGGCTACACCTTC. It is translated as CASSLSSTGLYGYTF.